This T cell receptor (beta chain) was profiled in a study of blood T cell repertoires in COVID-19. Study background: Acute-phase and convalescent COVID-19 samples originated in the United States, Italy and Spain.

CDR1 and CDR2 (germline): SNHLY, FYNNEI. V was pared by 6 bases and J by 0 bases, with 18 bases between. This CDR3 has 16 amino acids. Ages ranged from about 18 to 100 years, with residence in 24 US areas. Two consecutive negative NP/OP PCR tests, clearance, or resolved symptoms defined Cohort 3 recovery. As handled by the study authors: From reference gene primer amplification, estimates of nucleated cell counts were derived. TCRdb keeps only in-frame clones here, not all; method: immunoSEQ multiplex PCR. The D gene and trimming were derived from the DNA, and the V and J assignments and clone size from that table. The repertoire holds over 150,000 clones, with about 88% as singletons.

The receptor was isolated from a woman under 30 who had recovered from COVID-19. The specimen was PBMCs or T cells enriched from blood (not recorded which). The rearrangement links TRBV2 to TRBJ2-7, with a tentative D call TRBD1 (6 bases). This chain's CDR3 is CASRPETGSRSYEQYF. The CDR3, as DNA: TGTGCCAGCAGGCCCGAGACAGGCTCCCGCTCCTACGAGCAGTACTTC.